The text below deals with one TCR beta chain. As yet, its antigen is unknown. The CDR3 totals 14 residues. The V and J ends lost 3 bases and 4 bases, in that order; junction bases with no gene match: 5. In germline, CDR1 is SGHTA, CDR2 FQGNSA. 13 Jbeta primers and 60 Vbeta primers were used for the PCR. Produced via immunoSEQ multiplex PCR; TCRdb's table is partial and in-frame only. This listing includes 70,000 or so clones. This sample is part of a study of cytomegalovirus exposure and HLA in healthy donors. General study findings and limits: Common viral pathogens were later found to be apparently linked to several of the most significant clusters. One variant, a missense change in DCLRE1C, was linked in a later analysis to TCR beta V- and J-gene trimming. Most CMV-associated TCR beta chains appeared HLA-restricted in a later analysis.

Sequencing input: PBMCs. The source of this sequence is a boy between 10 and 17 years old in good health and CMV-seronegative. V and J are TRBV7-2 and TRBJ2-7; 8 bases are shared with TRBD1. CDR3: CASSFDRGRYEQYF. In DNA form, the CDR3 reads TGTGCCAGCAGCTTTGACAGGGGTCGGTACGAGCAGTACTTC.